This TCR beta chain was observed in a study of post-analysis software for immune sequencing data. Study-wide background: Both relapsing-remitting and secondary progressive multiple sclerosis featured among the disease courses, as did progressive-relapsing multiple sclerosis.

Unique molecular identifiers were present in the TCR beta cDNA libraries. Input populations of roughly 1 to 11 million T cells gave rise to approximately 500,000 cDNA molecules. TCRdb passed the PCR reads through MiXCR, listing each CDR3 protein once. The sample shows fewer than 900,000 distinct CDR3 sequences, 46% of them seen only once. To note about this clonotype: Its matching antigen is unknown.

Trimming shortened V by 0 bases and J by 2 bases, and 5 bases separated the two germline ends. Germline CDR1 and CDR2: DFQATT and SNEGSKA (reference sequence). The CDR3 is 12 residues long. Study conclusions and caveats: Elevated frequency relative to controls characterized 4 or 5 TRBV segments in patients, TRBV5-6, TRBV5-1 and TRBV20-1 among them.

The chain combines TRBV20-1 with TRBJ2-7; D gene ambiguous. Sample: blood. The source is a girl aged 10-17 years with multiple sclerosis. The CDR3 DNA is TGCAGTGCTAGAGATAGGCCCTACGAGCAGTACTTC. Protein sequence: CSARDRPYEQYF.